These 27 T cell receptor beta chains were sequenced from one sample in a study of blood T cell repertoires in COVID-19. The protocol was immunoSEQ multiplex PCR, while the TCRdb copy is restricted to in-frame clones and leaves out a portion. The table lists roughly 15,000 clones, 81% of them singletons, with under 30% in the top ten. The sequenced sample was peripheral blood. These receptors all come from a human donor in a cohort sampled during active COVID-19.

The V call is TRBV28, the J call TRBJ2-3, with TRBD2 identical over 12 bases. After removal of 5 bases from V and 3 bases from J, the junction contained 6 bases not matched to a gene. From germline, CDR1 is MDHEN and CDR2 SYDVKM. The length of the CDR3 is 16 residues. CDR3 residues: CASSTLAGGVTDTQYF. The CDR3, as DNA: TGTGCCAGCAGTACGCTAGCGGGAGGGGTGACAGATACGCAGTATTTT.

This clone has more than one count but fewer than ten. The chain combines TRBV28 with TRBJ1-1, with D uncertain. This CDR3 has 13 residues. Per the germline V gene, CDR1 is MDHEN and CDR2 is SYDVKM. V dropped 6 bases and J dropped 5 bases, with 13 bases sitting between them. This chain's CDR3 is CASSPGFGTEAFF. CDR3 sequence (DNA): TGTGCCAGCAGCCCCGGTTTCGGGACTGAAGCTTTCTTT.

The CDR3 loop reads CASSLPNEQFF. The CDR3 DNA reads TGTGCCAGCAGTCTCCCGAATGAGCAGTTCTTC. The rearrangement joins TRBV7-2 to TRBJ2-1; no reliable D call. This CDR3 comprises 11 residues. The germline gives CDR1 SGHTA, CDR2 FQGNSA. Trimming took off 6 bases at V and 7 bases at J, with 7 bases between the two ends.

The J gene is TRBJ2-7, the V gene TRBV14, with D perhaps matching TRBD1 (5 bases). This CDR3 region has 14 residues. V lost 1 base and J lost 2, with 9 bases in between. Germline V CDR1 and CDR2: SGHDN, FVKESK. CDR3 DNA: TGTGCCAGCAGCCAAGCCCAGGACACCTACGAGCAGTACTTC. As protein: CASSQAQDTYEQYF.

The chain couples TRBV15 to TRBJ2-7; D perhaps matches TRBD2 (6 bases). V was clipped by 3 bases and J by 2 bases, with 11 bases between them. This CDR3 is 14 amino acids long. Germline V CDR1 and CDR2: LNHNV, YYDKDF (reference sequence). The CDR3 loop reads CATSRAEGTYEQYF. The CDR3 DNA reads as TGTGCCACCAGCAGGGCGGAGGGGACCTACGAGCAGTACTTC. Drawing the rest from reference TRBV15 and TRBJ2-7, the complete variable domain is DAMVIQNPRYQVTQFGKPVTLSCSQTLNHNVMYWYQQKSSQAPKLLFHYYDKDFNNEADTPDNFQSRRPNTSFCFLDIRSPGLGDTAMYLCATSRAEGTYEQYFGPGTRLTVT.

The rearrangement joins TRBV2 to TRBJ1-5, with D possibly being TRBD1 (6 bases). V lost 7 bases and J 7 bases, leaving 11 bases between the germline ends. Per the germline V gene, CDR1 is SNHLY and CDR2 is FYNNEI. This CDR3 is built from 12 residues. The CDR3 sequence: CASKGVNQPQHF. DNA of the CDR3: TGTGCCAGCAAGGGGGTAAACCAGCCCCAGCATTTT.

This clone is judged medium-sized. The chain has TRBV4-3 and TRBJ2-7, with 10 bases lining up with TRBD2. This CDR3 is built from 20 residues. Germline values: CDR1 LGHNA, CDR2 YSLEER. J gave up 4 bases and V 1 base, and 19 bases lay outside the gene matches. The CDR3 sequence: CASSQGTASGRTLLGYEQYF. Written as DNA, the CDR3 is TGCGCCAGCAGCCAAGGTACCGCTAGCGGGAGAACGCTATTAGGATACGAGCAGTACTTC.

The chain is built from TRBV6-1 and TRBJ2-2, with D hard to call. Trimming pared 0 bases from V and 9 bases from J, leaving 14 bases between. CDR1 and CDR2 from the germline V gene are MNHNS and SASEGT. The CDR3 consists of 15 residues. CDR3 bases: TGTGCCAGCAGTGAAGCGCGCGGCGGCCTCCGGGAGCTGTTTTTT. Residues: CASSEARGGLRELFF.

CDR3 nucleotides: TGTGCCAGCAGCTTAGATTCGGATACGCAGTATTTT. It yields the protein CASSLDSDTQYF. The chain combines TRBV7-9 with TRBJ2-3; D not certain. The germline V and J ends were trimmed by 1 base and 6 bases, with 5 bases remaining between them. The CDR3 has 12 residues. Germline V gene sequence: CDR1 SEHNR, CDR2 FQNEAQ (reference sequence).

This clone was seen more than once but under ten times. The chain combines TRBV9 with TRBJ2-1; TRBD2 aligns across 10 bases. CDR3 length: 16 amino acids. Germline assignment: CDR1 SGDLS and CDR2 YYNGEE. The V gene end was trimmed by 4 bases and the J gene end by 4 bases; junction bases not matched to a gene: 8. CDR3 DNA sequence: TGTGCCAGCAGCCCGGTAGCGGGAGGTAGGTACAATGAGCAGTTCTTC. Its translation: CASSPVAGGRYNEQFF.

The chain links TRBV18 to TRBJ1-1, with TRBD1 matching 7 bases. CDR3 length: 13 residues. V gave up 3 bases and J gave up 12 bases; unmatched junction bases: 10. Germline lookup yields CDR1 KGHSH and CDR2 LQKENI. CDR3 DNA sequence: TGTGCCAGCTCACCTTACCCGGAGACAGGGACTTTCTTT. It encodes CASSPYPETGTFF.

The chain couples TRBV11-3 to TRBJ2-7; 7 bases line up with TRBD1. Trimming took 5 bases from V and 0 from J; bases not matched to a gene: 4. Looked up from germline, CDR1 is SGHNT and CDR2 is YENEEA. The CDR3 spans 14 residues. DNA for the CDR3: TGTGCCAGCAGCCCCCGGGACAGCTCCTACGAGCAGTACTTC. Its translation: CASSPRDSSYEQYF.

V and J are TRBV30 and TRBJ1-5; D gene unclear. The CDR3 totals 17 residues. V shed 0 bases and J shed 0 bases, with 15 bases lying between them. CDR1 is GTSNPN, CDR2 SVGIG, per germline (reference sequence). CDR3 sequence reads: CAWSVTPYGSSNQPQHF. The CDR3 DNA reads as TGTGCCTGGAGTGTCACCCCATACGGTTCTAGCAATCAGCCCCAGCATTTT. Using reference TRBV30 and TRBJ1-5 for the parts outside the CDR3, the full variable domain is SQTIHQWPATLVQPVGSPLSLECTVEGTSNPNLYWYRQAAGRGLQLLFYSVGIGQISSEVPQNLSASRPQDRQFILSSKKLLLSDSGFYLCAWSVTPYGSSNQPQHFGDGTRLSIL.

V gene TRBV7-2 combines with J gene TRBJ1-1, with D possibly TRBD1 on 5 matching bases. V lost 4 bases and J lost 6, with 12 bases in between. Germline loops: CDR1 SGHTA, CDR2 FQGNSA. There are 13 residues in the CDR3. For the CDR3, the DNA is TGTGCCAGCAGCTCCTATGACAGATCTGAAGCTTTCTTT. The encoded protein is CASSSYDRSEAFF.

This clone has just a few counts. V usage is TRBV28 and J usage is TRBJ2-1, with D perhaps matching TRBD1 (5 bases). The ends were cut back, 1 base at V and 0 bases at J, with 7 bases in the middle. The CDR3 consists of 15 residues. Germline V CDR1 and CDR2: MDHEN, SYDVKM. The CDR3 region is CASSLSQGSYNEQFF. CDR3 coding DNA: TGTGCCAGCAGTTTATCTCAGGGCTCCTACAATGAGCAGTTCTTC.

The V gene is TRBV9, the J gene TRBJ2-7; maybe TRBD2 (5 bases). The CDR3 length is 15 residues. Trimming removed 1 base from V and 4 bases from J, with 15 bases in between. Germline V gives CDR1 SGDLS, CDR2 YYNGEE. CDR3 residues: CASSVRFGIMYEQYF. DNA for the CDR3: TGTGCCAGCAGCGTAAGGTTCGGGATTATGTACGAGCAGTACTTC.

This chain uses TRBV19 with TRBJ2-1; D is possibly TRBD2 (5 bases). Trimming shortened V by 7 bases and J by 3 bases, and 10 bases separated the two germline ends. Per germline, CDR1 LNHDA and CDR2 SQIVND (reference sequence). This CDR3 comprises 13 residues. The CDR3 sequence is CASKRDHYNEQFF. CDR3 nucleotides: TGTGCCAGTAAGAGGGATCACTACAATGAGCAGTTCTTC.

The chain links TRBV2 to TRBJ1-2; TRBD1 aligns across 8 bases. The CDR3 spans 15 residues. Unmatched junction bases numbered 12, after V lost 7 bases and J lost 5 bases. The germline CDR1 and CDR2 sequences are SNHLY and FYNNEI. The CDR3 DNA follows: TGTGCCAGCATCAGGGGGCGAGATCCCTCTTATGGCTACACCTTC. It yields the protein CASIRGRDPSYGYTF.

The rearrangement uses TRBV7-9 and TRBJ2-3, with D tentatively TRBD1 (6 bases). CDR1 and CDR2 (germline): SEHNR, FQNEAQ (reference sequence). V was cut by 1 base and J by 1 base, with 6 bases left in between. The CDR3 contains 14 residues. CDR3 sequence (DNA): TGTGCCAGCAGCTTAGAGGGGGGCACAGATACGCAGTATTTT. It translates to CASSLEGGTDTQYF.

This clone came up once. J is TRBJ1-2 and V is TRBV10-2, with D unclear. Deletions cut 3 bases from V and 0 bases from J, with 14 bases between. The CDR3 extends over 16 amino acids. CDR1 and CDR2 (germline): WSHSY, SAAADI. The CDR3 spells CASSEHRGFANYGYTF. The CDR3 nucleotides read TGCGCCAGCAGTGAACACCGCGGTTTTGCTAACTATGGCTACACCTTC.

The chain couples TRBV6-5 to TRBJ2-3; D is unclear. The CDR3 has 14 residues. In germline, CDR1 is MNHEY, CDR2 SVGAGI. Trimming shortened V by 4 bases and J by 0 bases, and 8 bases separated the two germline ends. The CDR3 DNA follows: TGTGCCAGCAGTTTCGGCGGCAGCACAGATACGCAGTATTTT. This sequence encodes CASSFGGSTDTQYF.

V gene TRBV4-3 combines with J gene TRBJ2-2; unclear D gene. With 4 bases removed from V and 7 bases from J, the gap between germline ends came to 13 bases. Germline V gene lookup returns CDR1 LGHNA and CDR2 YSLEER. This CDR3 is built from 14 residues. The CDR3 nucleotides are TGCGCCAGCAGCCCAGGTCATCTTGTCGGGGAGCTGTTTTTT. The encoded protein is CASSPGHLVGELFF.

As concerns this clone: This specimen includes other DNA sequences encoding the same CDR3. The rearrangement uses TRBV6-5 and TRBJ2-5; 8 bases are a match to TRBD1. Germline V gene sequence: CDR1 MNHEY, CDR2 SVGAGI. This CDR3 is 14 amino acids long. Trimming removed 2 bases from V and 5 bases from J; junction bases left unmatched: 4. The CDR3 loop is CASSYGSGGETQYF. The CDR3 bases are TGTGCCAGCAGTTACGGTTCAGGGGGCGAGACCCAGTACTTC.

This chain joins TRBV19 and TRBJ2-7; D unresolved. From germline, CDR1 is LNHDA and CDR2 SQIVND (reference sequence). The germline V and J ends were trimmed by 6 bases and 2 bases, with 8 bases remaining between them. The CDR3 contains 12 residues. This chain's CDR3 is CASSPTTYEQYF. CDR3 nucleotides: TGTGCCAGTAGCCCAACTACCTACGAGCAGTACTTC.

A few counts support this clone. The V and J genes are TRBV12-3 or TRBV12-4 and TRBJ2-7, with TRBD1 as a possible D gene (6 bases). This CDR3 has 13 amino acids. V lost 1 base, J lost 4 bases, and 8 bases lay in between. The CDR3 bases are TGTGCCAGCAGTTTAGATACAGGGTACGAGCAGTACTTC. The encoded protein is CASSLDTGYEQYF.

The chain combines TRBV6-5 with TRBJ2-7; 8 bases agree with TRBD2. The CDR3 spans 14 residues. Germline V gene data show CDR1 as MNHEY and CDR2 as SVGAGI. V lost 5 bases and J lost 4; bases outside the gene matches: 7. The CDR3 DNA sequence: TGTGCCAGCAGTCCGGGGACTAGTTGGTACGAGCAGTACTTC. Encoded protein: CASSPGTSWYEQYF.

This clone appeared many times. This CDR3 is CASSMTSGSDEQYF. The CDR3 nucleotides read TGTGCCAGTAGTATGACTAGCGGGAGTGACGAGCAGTACTTC. The gene calls are TRBV19 and TRBJ2-7; 12 positions match TRBD2. J was trimmed by 5 bases and V by 3 bases; bases with no gene match: 2. The CDR3 is made up of 14 amino acids. The V gene's germline CDR1 is LNHDA and CDR2 SQIVND (reference sequence).